A selection of T cell receptor beta chains follows, all from one sample in a study of shared clonotypes between healthy human individuals. Profiled with immunoSEQ multiplex PCR; TCRdb holds only in-frame clones, not every one. In the table there are 2,500,000 or so clones, less than 95% of which are singletons. Sequences were obtained from naive CD4+ T cells from PBMCs. All receptors come from a man between 18 and 35 years old in good health. Some clones in this sample may be carry-over from other donors' samples. CDR3s include the opening cysteine and the closing phenylalanine or tryptophan. D genes are given only for firm matches. The size of a clone is reported for some rows only, either as once, few or many, or as a class for expanded clones.

size: -; J: TRBJ2-7; V: TRBV28; D: -; CDR3: CASSSRKGQNSYEQYF; DNA: TGTGCCAGCAGTTCCCGAAAGGGTCAGAATTCCTACGAGCAGTACTTC
size: -; J: TRBJ1-1; V: TRBV2; D: -; CDR3: CASNGAPGTEAFF; DNA: TGTGCCAGTAACGGGGCTCCGGGCACTGAAGCTTTCTTT
size: -; J: TRBJ2-3; V: TRBV5-4; D: -; CDR3: CASSLSRASTDTQYF; DNA: TGTGCCAGCAGCTTATCGAGAGCTAGCACAGATACGCAGTATTTT
size: -; J: TRBJ2-1; V: TRBV28; D: TRBD2; CDR3: CASSLSIGRAAYNEQFF; DNA: TGTGCCAGCAGTTTATCTATCGGGAGGGCCGCATACAATGAGCAGTTCTTC
size: once; J: TRBJ2-5; V: TRBV29-1; D: -; CDR3: CSVGPGEVETQYF; DNA: TGCAGCGTTGGCCCAGGGGAAGTGGAGACCCAGTACTTC
size: once; J: TRBJ2-1; V: TRBV28; D: TRBD2; CDR3: CASSFLGREVKFNEQFF; DNA: TGTGCCAGCAGTTTTTTAGGGCGGGAGGTTAAGTTCAATGAGCAGTTCTTC
size: -; J: TRBJ2-3; V: TRBV5-1; D: -; CDR3: CASSPAGTDTQYF; DNA: TGCGCCAGCAGCCCTGCGGGTACAGATACGCAGTATTTT
size: -; J: TRBJ1-2; V: TRBV9; D: -; CDR3: CASSAAPGTTYGYTF; DNA: TGTGCCAGCAGCGCCGCGCCCGGGACCACGTATGGCTACACCTTC
size: -; J: TRBJ1-2; V: TRBV15; D: -; CDR3: CATSRAGVDGGDLGGYTF; DNA: TGTGCCACCAGCAGAGCCGGAGTTGACGGGGGCGACCTCGGTGGCTACACCTTC
size: -; J: TRBJ1-2; V: TRBV28; D: TRBD1; CDR3: CASSSKLRDRRTNYGYTF; DNA: TGTGCCAGCAGTTCTAAACTCCGGGACAGGAGGACTAACTATGGCTACACCTTC
size: -; J: TRBJ1-1; V: TRBV30; D: -; CDR3: CAWSVHGGHGVYTEAFF; DNA: TGTGCCTGGAGTGTACATGGGGGGCACGGGGTATACACTGAAGCTTTCTTT
size: -; J: TRBJ1-3; V: TRBV29-1; D: -; CDR3: CSVAPTSGNTIYF; DNA: TGCAGCGTTGCCCCGACGTCTGGAAACACCATATATTTT
size: -; J: TRBJ2-5; V: TRBV12-5; D: TRBD2; CDR3: CASGLVAGGETQYF; DNA: TGTGCTAGTGGTTTGGTGGCGGGAGGAGAGACCCAGTACTTC
size: -; J: TRBJ2-1; V: TRBV11-3; D: -; CDR3: CASSPQYSNEQFF; DNA: TGTGCCAGCAGCCCCCAATACTCCAACGAGCAGTTCTTC
size: -; J: TRBJ2-2; V: TRBV2; D: TRBD1; CDR3: CASSIRTGGTGELFF; DNA: TGTGCCAGCAGTATAAGGACAGGGGGCACCGGGGAGCTGTTTTTT
size: -; J: TRBJ2-3; V: TRBV7-9; D: TRBD1; CDR3: CASTPDRATDTQYF; DNA: TGTGCCAGCACCCCCGACAGGGCCACAGATACGCAGTATTTT
size: -; J: TRBJ1-2; V: TRBV30; D: -; CDR3: CAWSRSSGDGYTF; DNA: TGTGCCTGGAGTCGTTCCTCAGGGGATGGCTACACCTTC
size: -; J: TRBJ1-2; V: TRBV6-1; D: TRBD1; CDR3: CASSIRQGAKGYTF; DNA: TGTGCCAGCAGTATACGACAGGGGGCGAAGGGCTACACCTTC
size: -; J: TRBJ2-1; V: TRBV4-2; D: -; CDR3: CASSQDKREERFF; DNA: TGTGCCAGCAGCCAAGATAAGAGGGAGGAACGGTTCTTC
size: -; J: TRBJ1-2; V: TRBV7-2; D: -; CDR3: CASSLAGTGRNYGYTF; DNA: TGTGCCAGCAGCTTAGCCGGAACAGGGAGGAACTATGGCTACACCTTC
size: -; J: TRBJ1-1; V: TRBV6-5; D: -; CDR3: CASSYRTGAGKAFF; DNA: TGTGCCAGCAGTTACCGGACGGGGGCGGGAAAGGCTTTCTTT
size: -; J: TRBJ2-1; V: TRBV19; D: TRBD2; CDR3: CASSIRPSGSYNNEQFF; DNA: TGTGCCAGTAGTATAAGGCCTAGCGGGAGTTATAACAATGAGCAGTTCTTC
size: -; J: TRBJ2-2; V: TRBV5-1; D: -; CDR3: CASSAGASNTGELFF; DNA: TGCGCCAGCAGCGCAGGGGCCTCTAACACCGGGGAGCTGTTTTTT
size: -; J: TRBJ1-2; V: TRBV7-9; D: -; CDR3: CASSLLLGANYGYTF; DNA: TGTGCCAGCAGCTTACTCCTAGGAGCTAACTATGGCTACACCTTC
size: -; J: TRBJ2-3; V: TRBV11-2; D: TRBD1; CDR3: CASSFQGAPGTDTQYF; DNA: TGTGCCAGCAGCTTCCAGGGGGCGCCCGGGACAGATACGCAGTATTTT
size: -; J: TRBJ1-1; V: TRBV7-9; D: -; CDR3: CASSFPRGGTEAFF; DNA: TGTGCCAGCAGCTTCCCCAGGGGAGGGACTGAAGCTTTCTTT
size: -; J: TRBJ2-1; V: TRBV4-1; D: TRBD2; CDR3: CASSQALLAFEQFF; DNA: TGCGCCAGCAGCCAAGCTTTACTAGCGTTTGAGCAGTTCTTC
size: -; J: TRBJ2-1; V: TRBV5-1; D: TRBD2; CDR3: CASSLETGTSRLNEQFF; DNA: TGCGCCAGCAGCTTGGAAACCGGGACTAGTCGGTTAAATGAGCAGTTCTTC
size: few; J: TRBJ1-1; V: TRBV29-1; D: -; CDR3: CSGTDDLPNTEAFF; DNA: TGCAGCGGGACGGATGATCTGCCTAACACTGAAGCTTTCTTT
size: -; J: TRBJ2-1; V: TRBV5-1; D: -; CDR3: CASSLATGTPGSTEQFF; DNA: TGCGCCAGCAGCTTAGCTACCGGGACCCCGGGGAGTACTGAGCAGTTCTTC
size: -; J: TRBJ2-6; V: TRBV27; D: TRBD1; CDR3: CATQGVSSGANVLTF; DNA: TGTGCCACGCAGGGGGTCTCCTCTGGGGCCAACGTCCTGACTTTC
size: -; J: TRBJ1-2; V: TRBV5-4; D: TRBD1; CDR3: CASSGPGQDNYGYTF; DNA: TGTGCCAGCAGCGGGCCGGGACAGGATAACTATGGCTACACCTTC
size: -; J: TRBJ2-1; V: TRBV11-2; D: TRBD1; CDR3: CASSFGAGGLVLAYNEQFF; DNA: TGTGCCAGCAGCTTCGGGGCAGGGGGCCTAGTCCTCGCCTACAATGAGCAGTTCTTC
size: -; J: TRBJ2-1; V: TRBV10-3; D: -; CDR3: CAISVMGGSYNEQFF; DNA: TGTGCCATAAGTGTCATGGGGGGCTCCTACAATGAGCAGTTCTTC
size: -; J: TRBJ1-2; V: TRBV27; D: -; CDR3: CASRPTGNYGYTF; DNA: TGTGCCAGCAGACCAACGGGGAACTATGGCTACACCTTC
size: -; J: TRBJ2-7; V: TRBV28; D: -; CDR3: CASSSGFYEQYF; DNA: TGTGCCAGCAGCTCGGGTTTCTACGAGCAGTACTTC
size: -; J: TRBJ2-2; V: TRBV7-9; D: TRBD1; CDR3: CASSIYRGPGTGELFF; DNA: TGTGCCAGCAGCATTTACAGGGGGCCGGGCACCGGGGAGCTGTTTTTT
size: -; J: TRBJ2-2; V: TRBV28; D: TRBD1; CDR3: CASSPDRVHTGELFF; DNA: TGTGCCAGCAGTCCTGACAGGGTACACACCGGGGAGCTGTTTTTT
size: once; J: TRBJ2-1; V: TRBV4-2; D: -; CDR3: CASSQDGTFNEQFF; DNA: TGTGCCAGCAGCCAAGACGGGACTTTCAATGAGCAGTTCTTC
size: few; J: TRBJ1-1; V: TRBV28; D: -; CDR3: CASSIPGRPNTEAFF; DNA: TGTGCCAGCAGTATCCCAGGGAGACCGAACACTGAAGCTTTCTTT
size: -; J: TRBJ2-1; V: TRBV9; D: -; CDR3: CASSVDTPYNEQFF; DNA: TGTGCCAGCAGCGTAGACACACCCTACAATGAGCAGTTCTTC
size: -; J: TRBJ2-2; V: TRBV25-1; D: -; CDR3: CASSGRGDRNTGELFF; DNA: TGTGCCAGCAGTGGTAGGGGAGACAGGAACACCGGGGAGCTGTTTTTT
size: once; J: TRBJ2-7; V: TRBV7-2; D: -; CDR3: CASSLGGIGGAGGLYF; DNA: TGTGCCAGCAGCTTAGGGGGCATTGGGGGAGCCGGGGGCCTGTACTTC
size: -; J: TRBJ2-7; V: TRBV29-1; D: -; CDR3: CSVGQYTEQYF; DNA: TGCAGCGTTGGGCAGTATACCGAGCAGTACTTC
size: -; J: TRBJ1-5; V: TRBV4-2; D: -; CDR3: CASSQDFSGNNQPQHF; DNA: TGTGCCAGCAGCCAAGATTTTTCGGGTAACAATCAGCCCCAGCATTTT
size: -; J: TRBJ2-7; V: TRBV28; D: -; CDR3: CASSFKFVGTIGYEQYF; DNA: TGTGCCAGCAGTTTTAAGTTTGTCGGGACAATCGGTTACGAGCAGTACTTC
size: -; J: TRBJ2-7; V: TRBV6-5; D: -; CDR3: CASSYSNAYSYEQYF; DNA: TGTGCCAGCAGTTACTCGAATGCCTACTCCTACGAGCAGTACTTC
size: -; J: TRBJ1-1; V: TRBV28; D: -; CDR3: CASSSRGIGFF; DNA: TGTGCCAGCAGTTCGAGGGGGATCGGCTTCTTT
size: -; J: TRBJ2-7; V: TRBV6-1; D: -; CDR3: CASSEAYPGWSAYEQYF; DNA: TGTGCCAGCAGTGAGGCGTACCCAGGGTGGTCAGCCTACGAGCAGTACTTC
size: -; J: TRBJ2-7; V: TRBV2; D: -; CDR3: CASSEVSINYEQYF; DNA: TGTGCCAGCAGTGAAGTCAGTATCAATTACGAGCAGTACTTC
size: -; J: TRBJ1-4; V: TRBV5-1; D: TRBD1; CDR3: CASSSGQAPEKLFF; DNA: TGCGCCAGCAGCTCCGGACAGGCCCCGGAAAAACTGTTTTTT
size: -; J: TRBJ2-3; V: TRBV4-1; D: -; CDR3: CASSQVPSFLGTDTQYF; DNA: TGCGCCAGCAGCCAAGTGCCCTCTTTCCTTGGCACAGATACGCAGTATTTT
size: -; J: TRBJ2-1; V: TRBV7-8; D: TRBD1; CDR3: CASSLRTGDNEQFF; DNA: TGTGCCAGCAGCTTACGGACAGGAGACAATGAGCAGTTCTTC